This passage covers 27 T cell receptor beta chains from one sample sequenced in a study of blood T cells in healthy people across ages. A J-beta primer mix and a sample-barcoded 5' primer were used in a second PCR of about 7 to 12 cycles. TCRdb called the 5' RACE reads again in MiXCR, with one record for every CDR3 protein. The sample has almost 1 million distinct CDR3 sequences; 45% to 60% are singletons. The sample comprised blood. All receptors come from a woman aged 55-69 years in good health.

The chain employs TRBV20-1 and TRBJ2-4; D uncertain. TRBJ2-7 matches the DNA end more closely, so the J call is doubtful. Looked up from germline, CDR1 is DFQATT and CDR2 is SNEGSKA (reference sequence). The CDR3 loop spans 16 amino acids. The DNA of the CDR3 is TGCAGTGCCCATCCTACCCAGAAGTTGGCGTTCGACGAGCAGTACTTC. It encodes CSAHPTQKLAFDEQYF.

The chain couples TRBV6-6 to TRBJ2-3, with 8 bases lining up with TRBD2. The length of the CDR3 is 14 residues. The V gene end was trimmed by 2 bases and the J gene end by 6 bases; junction bases not matched to a gene: 4. Per germline, CDR1 MNHNY and CDR2 SVGAGI (reference sequence). The CDR3 here is CASSYIAGRDTQYF. The CDR3 DNA reads TGTGCCAGCAGTTACATAGCGGGGCGGGATACGCAGTATTTT.

The rearrangement uses TRBV20-1 and TRBJ2-7; 10 nucleotides agree with TRBD2. The J call may be faulty, since TRBJ2-5 better matches the DNA end. CDR3 length: 15 amino acids. Germline V gene sequence: CDR1 DFQATT, CDR2 SNEGSKA (reference sequence). The CDR3 sequence is CSAPASGSVQETQYF. The DNA for the CDR3 is TGCAGTGCCCCCGCTAGCGGGAGTGTCCAAGAGACCCAGTACTTC.

This clonotype was seen a few times. V and J are TRBV29-1 and TRBJ2-7; 10 positions match TRBD2. Trimming at V came to 2 bases and at J to 4 bases, leaving 8 bases not matched to a gene. The CDR3 is 15 amino acids. CDR1 and CDR2 (germline): SQVTM, ANQGSEA. CDR3 sequence reads: CSVELTSGIQYEQYF. CDR3 nucleotide sequence: TGCAGCGTTGAACTTACTAGCGGGATACAATACGAGCAGTACTTC.

The V call is TRBV6-5, the J call TRBJ1-2; a weak D match, TRBD1 (5 bases). The CDR3 is made up of 12 amino acids. Germline V gene lookup returns CDR1 MNHEY and CDR2 SVGAGI. V was trimmed by 6 bases and J by 7 bases, leaving 12 bases between them. The CDR3 DNA follows: TGTGCCAGCAGAGGACCGGGACGTGGCTACACCTTC. As protein: CASRGPGRGYTF.

The CDR3 nucleotides are TGCAGCGCCCTAAAGGCAGAATCTAATGAAAAACTGTTTTTT. This encodes CSALKAESNEKLFF. The chain couples TRBV29-1 to TRBJ1-4; D is undetermined. The CDR3 is 14 amino acids. V was clipped by 7 bases and J by 3 bases, with 15 bases between them. Germline values: CDR1 SQVTM, CDR2 ANQGSEA.

The chain couples TRBV12-3 or TRBV12-4 to TRBJ2-5; 7 nucleotides align to TRBD1. CDR3 length equals 15 residues. V dropped 4 bases and J dropped 1; count of bases not matched to a gene: 6. CDR3 DNA sequence: TGTGCCAGCAGTTCAACCGGGACAGTCCAAGAGACCCAGTACTTC. Its translation: CASSSTGTVQETQYF.

The chain combines TRBV12-3 or TRBV12-4 with TRBJ1-5; D call uncertain. The CDR3 has 12 residues. The V end lost 2 bases, the J end lost 6 bases, and 5 bases lay between the germline ends. CDR3 coding DNA: TGTGCCAGCAGTTTAAGGGCTCAGCCCCAGCATTTT. This translates into CASSLRAQPQHF.

This clonotype was picked up one time. One junction end disagrees with the germline gene, perhaps due to a read error. The chain joins TRBV20-1 to TRBJ2-4; either TRBD1 or TRBD2 may fit D (6 bases each). There are 15 residues in the CDR3. Germline assignment: CDR1 DFQATT and CDR2 SNEGSKA (reference sequence). The CDR3, as DNA: TGCAGTGCGAGAGACGGGGGCAAAGTCAAAAACATTCAGTACTTC. Translating gives CSARDGGKVKNIQYF.

This clonotype has at least ten counts. CDR3 sequence: CASSESKGRGSEQYF. In DNA, the CDR3 is TGCGCCAGCAGTGAGTCGAAGGGCCGCGGCAGCGAGCAGTACTTC. The chain uses TRBV10-1 and TRBJ2-7; D uncertain. Germline lookup yields CDR1 WNHNN and CDR2 SYGVQD (reference sequence). The CDR3 has 15 amino acids. The V end was cut by 0 bases, the J end by 6 bases, with 15 bases between.

The table lists this clonotype with a few counts. This sequence joins TRBV10-3 and TRBJ2-5; D tentatively fits TRBD1 or TRBD2 (5 bases each). Gene TRBJ2-7 matches the end of the DNA better, so the J call may be wrong. Germline CDR1 ENHRY, CDR2 SYGVKD. CDR3 length: 14 residues. The CDR3 sequence is CAISDGAGTHEQYF. The CDR3 coding sequence is TGTGCCATCAGTGATGGGGCCGGGACCCACGAGCAGTACTTC.

This clonotype came up once. CDR3 region: CASWGLVAAGELFF. DNA of the CDR3: TGTGCCAGCTGGGGACTAGTGGCGGCCGGGGAGCTGTTTTTT. This chain links TRBV2 with TRBJ2-2; TRBD2 matches 8 bases. The CDR3 contains 14 residues. Germline V lookup: CDR1 SNHLY, CDR2 FYNNEI. Trimming took 8 bases from V and 6 from J; bases not matched to a gene: 8.

The rearrangement uses TRBV24-1 and TRBJ2-1; 14 positions agree with TRBD2. Germline V lookup: CDR1 KGHDR, CDR2 SFDVKD. CDR3 size: 17 residues. The V segment lost 5 bases and the J segment 9 bases; nucleotides outside the gene matches: 11. CDR3 sequence: CATSGPTSGRALGEQFF. The CDR3 bases are TGTGCCACCAGTGGTCCGACTAGCGGGAGGGCCTTGGGTGAGCAGTTCTTC.

A few counts support this clonotype. The chain carries TRBV12-3 or TRBV12-4 and TRBJ1-5; no clear D. The length of the CDR3 is 13 residues. V was pared by 2 bases and J by 5 bases, with 7 bases between. CDR3 protein: CASSLSVYQPQHF. CDR3 DNA sequence: TGTGCCAGCAGTTTATCAGTTTATCAGCCCCAGCATTTT.

The CDR3 nucleotides are TGTGCCAGCAGCTTAGCGCATCGAAAGCCCCAGCATTTT. Its protein is CASSLAHRKPQHF. The chain is built from TRBV7-2 and TRBJ1-5; no reliable D call. The germline V gene has CDR1 SGHTA and CDR2 FQGNSA. The CDR3 length is 13 residues. Trimming cost V 0 bases and J 8 bases, with 8 bases left between them.

The chain links TRBV28 to TRBJ2-3; no clear D gene. Between the trimmed V and J ends, which lost 6 bases and 7 bases, there was a span of 11 bases. Per germline, CDR1 MDHEN and CDR2 SYDVKM. The CDR3 has 12 residues. CDR3 bases: TGTGCCAGCAGCCCCCGTTTATATACGCAGTATTTT. This encodes CASSPRLYTQYF.

This clonotype showed up just a few times. The chain links TRBV12-3 or TRBV12-4 to TRBJ2-5; 9 bases match TRBD2. V dropped 6 bases and J dropped 5; count of bases not matched to a gene: 10. The CDR3 sequence is 15 residues long. The CDR3 reads CASSLSAGGAETQYF. The CDR3 nucleotides are TGTGCCAGCAGCTTATCAGCGGGAGGTGCGGAGACCCAGTACTTC.

The chain joins TRBV6-6 to TRBJ1-1; TRBD1 is a possible D gene (6 bases). CDR3 length equals 14 residues. Deletions cut 2 bases from V and 1 base from J, with 8 bases between. Germline CDR1 is MNHNY and CDR2 is SVGAGI (reference sequence). The CDR3 loop reads CASSYPGANTEAFF. Written as DNA, the CDR3 is TGTGCCAGCAGTTACCCAGGGGCGAACACTGAAGCTTTCTTT.

This clonotype came up a few times. The rearrangement joins TRBV25-1 to TRBJ2-7; D perhaps matches TRBD1 (5 bases). V dropped 3 bases and J dropped 2 bases, with 14 bases sitting between them. CDR3 length: 15 amino acids. Germline V gene data show CDR1 as MGHDK and CDR2 as SYGVNS. In DNA form, the CDR3 reads TGTGCCAGCAGTGACCCCGACAGAACGGCCTACGAGCAGTACTTC. Its translation is CASSDPDRTAYEQYF.

V usage is TRBV4-2 and J usage is TRBJ2-7; the D gene is possibly TRBD1 (6 bases). The germline CDR1 and CDR2 sequences are LGHNA and YNFKEQ. With 0 bases removed from V and 0 bases from J, the gap between germline ends came to 6 bases. The CDR3 has 14 amino acids. CDR3 protein: CASSQEQGSYEQYF. Here the CDR3 DNA reads TGTGCCAGCAGCCAAGAACAGGGCTCCTACGAGCAGTACTTC.

At least ten counts were recorded for this clonotype. This chain links TRBV7-9 with TRBJ2-3; TRBD2 might be the D (5 bases). This CDR3 has 13 amino acids. V gave up 5 bases and J gave up 2 bases, with 8 bases separating them. Germline values: CDR1 SEHNR, CDR2 FQNEAQ (reference sequence). CDR3 sequence: CASSLDSTDTQYF. The DNA of the CDR3 is TGTGCCAGCAGCCTGGACTCCACAGATACGCAGTATTTT. Filled out from reference TRBV7-9 and TRBJ2-3, the complete variable domain reads DTGVSQNPRHKITKRGQNVTFRCDPISEHNRLYWYRQTLGQGPEFLTYFQNEAQLEKSRLLSDRFSAERPKGSFSTLEIQRTEQGDSAMYLCASSLDSTDTQYFGPGTRLTVL.

The CDR3 loop reads CSARVQGSYEQYF. The CDR3 bases are TGCAGTGCTAGAGTACAGGGATCCTACGAGCAGTACTTC. The J gene is TRBJ2-7, the V gene TRBV20-1; perhaps TRBD1 as D (6 bases). The CDR3 totals 13 residues. The ends were cut back, 1 base at V and 1 base at J, with 8 bases in the middle. Germline CDR1 and CDR2: DFQATT and SNEGSKA (reference sequence).

This clonotype was recorded a few times. The CDR3 region is CSVEPGQGNYEQYF. The CDR3, as DNA: TGCAGCGTTGAACCGGGACAGGGAAATTACGAGCAGTACTTC. The rearrangement uses TRBV29-1 and TRBJ2-7, with TRBD1 matching 9 bases. With 2 bases clipped from V and 4 bases from J, the junction kept 6 bases outside the gene matches. Germline CDR1 is SQVTM and CDR2 is ANQGSEA. The CDR3 totals 14 residues.

The V gene is TRBV3-1, the J gene TRBJ2-5, with 10 bases identical to TRBD2. CDR3 size: 17 residues. The J segment lost 11 bases and the V segment lost 4 bases, leaving 19 bases of the junction unmatched. Germline lookup yields CDR1 LGHDT and CDR2 YNNKEL (reference sequence). Written as DNA, the CDR3 is TGTGCCAGCAGCCCCTGGGCTAGCGGGAGTTCCGGCGGTGAGCAGTACTTC. This codes for CASSPWASGSSGGEQYF.

The chain employs TRBV4-2 and TRBJ2-4; 10 positions agree with TRBD2. The end of the DNA is better explained by TRBJ2-7, so the J call may be wrong. This CDR3 comprises 16 residues. Germline loops: CDR1 LGHNA, CDR2 YNFKEQ. The CDR3 sequence: CASSQEASGRTYEQYF. The CDR3 coding sequence is TGTGCCAGCAGCCAAGAAGCTAGCGGGAGAACCTACGAGCAGTACTTC.

This clonotype was detected once. This chain connects TRBV29-1 to TRBJ2-1, with 9 bases that match TRBD2. Matching the DNA end better, TRBJ2-7 makes the J call doubtful. This CDR3 contains 13 residues. Germline-derived CDR1 and CDR2 are SQVTM and ANQGSEA. CDR3 in DNA: TGCAGCGCAAGGACTAGCGCGGTCAATGAGCAGTACTTC. It codes for CSARTSAVNEQYF.

There are many counts of this clonotype. The chain carries TRBV29-1 and TRBJ2-5, with 8 bases matching TRBD2. The germline V gene encodes CDR1 SQVTM and CDR2 ANQGSEA. The CDR3 length is 12 residues. Trimming removed 3 bases from V and 4 bases from J; junction bases left unmatched: 1. The CDR3 coding sequence is TGCAGCGTTGAGGGACTAGGAGAGACCCAGTACTTC. It translates to CSVEGLGETQYF.